This entry lists 27 T cell receptor beta chains sequenced from one sample in a study of human T cells and chemical hapten exposure. Unique molecular identifiers were linked by the library to individual cDNA molecules. TCRdb re-called the reads through MiXCR, storing one row per CDR3 protein. The sample contains about 4,800 distinct CDR3 sequences, 55% of which appear only once. This sample's treatment: therapeutic diphenylcyclopropenone sensitization with weekly scalp DPC. The material sequenced was whole blood, taken before DPC sensitization or 2, 6, or about 24 weeks after (not recorded which). The receptors originated from an adult with alopecia areata. Some clones in this sample may be carry-over from other donors' samples. This table probably holds off-target reads from a library built for another chain.

The genes are TRBV18 and TRBJ1-6; no reliable D call. The CDR3 loop spans 13 amino acids. Trimming shortened V by 0 bases and J by 12 bases, and 9 bases separated the two germline ends. Germline-derived CDR1 and CDR2 are KGHSH and LQKENI. CDR3 coding DNA: TGTGCCAGCTCACCACCTCCAGGCCTACCCCTCCACTTT. This codes for CASSPPPGLPLHF.

The chain couples TRBV4-1 to TRBJ2-1; D may correspond to TRBD1 or TRBD2 (5 bases each). V gave up 0 bases and J gave up 7 bases, with 16 bases separating them. This CDR3 region has 16 residues. CDR1 is MGHRA and CDR2 is YSYEKL in the germline V gene. CDR3 coding DNA: TGCGCCAGCAGCCAAGACAGGGTATTGGGCGGGAATGAGCAGTTCTTC. Translation gives CASSQDRVLGGNEQFF.

The chain combines TRBV6-2 or TRBV6-3 with TRBJ2-4, with TRBD1 matching over 9 bases. V was pared by 0 bases and J by 7 bases, with 10 bases of the junction left unmatched. Germline lookup yields CDR1 MNHEY and CDR2 SVGEGT. The CDR3 has 17 amino acids. CDR3 sequence: CASSYSSTGTGFNIQYF. CDR3 DNA: TGTGCCAGCAGTTACTCGAGTACCGGGACAGGGTTCAACATTCAGTACTTC.

This clonotype was counted only a few times. Here the CDR3 DNA reads TGTGCCAGCCGAAGGGGCGGCCCCTCGGGCGAGCAGTACTTC. Its translation is CASRRGGPSGEQYF. The V call is TRBV6-2 or TRBV6-3, the J call TRBJ2-7, with D perhaps TRBD1 (5 bases). The germline gives CDR1 MNHEY, CDR2 SVGEGT. V gave up 8 bases and J gave up 6 bases, with 20 bases separating them. The length of the CDR3 is 14 residues.

The V and J genes are TRBV20-1 and TRBJ2-1; perhaps TRBD2 as D (6 bases). The CDR3 spans 15 residues. CDR1 is DFQATT and CDR2 is SNEGSKA in the germline V gene (reference sequence). The V end lost 3 bases, the J end lost 1 base, and 13 bases lay between the germline ends. Written as DNA, the CDR3 is TGCAGTGCTAGTCAGCGGGCGGGATCCTACAATGAGCAGTTCTTC. It encodes CSASQRAGSYNEQFF.

The V and J genes are TRBV6-1 and TRBJ2-1, with TRBD2 as a possible D gene (7 bases). Germline values: CDR1 MNHNS, CDR2 SASEGT. The V gene lost 4 bases and the J gene lost 10 bases, with 26 bases spanning the gap. The CDR3 spans 17 residues. CDR3 in amino acids: CASSAQPSGGGLREQFF. CDR3 nucleotide sequence: TGTGCCAGCAGTGCCCAACCTAGCGGAGGGGGTCTGAGGGAGCAGTTCTTC.

This clonotype was counted a few times. This chain uses TRBV5-8 with TRBJ2-3; D might be TRBD1 (6 bases). Trimming left V 4 bases short and J 3 bases short, with 9 bases between. The CDR3 totals 13 residues. CDR1 and CDR2 (germline): SGHTS, YDEGEE. CDR3 DNA sequence: TGTGCCAGCAGCACGCAGGGGACAGATACGCAGTATTTT. This encodes CASSTQGTDTQYF.

V usage is TRBV2 and J usage is TRBJ2-7; D is possibly TRBD2 (5 bases). CDR3 length: 19 residues. Germline V CDR1 and CDR2: SNHLY, FYNNEI. The germline V and J ends were trimmed by 0 bases and 1 base, with 22 bases remaining between them. CDR3 in DNA: TGTGCCAGCAGTGAAGCTCACGGGTGGCCTCGGACTCCTTCCTACGAGCAGTACTTC. It codes for CASSEAHGWPRTPSYEQYF.

The V and J genes are TRBV13 and TRBJ2-3; 11 positions match TRBD2. V gave up 5 bases and J gave up 3 bases; unmatched junction bases: 10. The CDR3 sequence is 17 residues long. Germline CDR1 and CDR2: PRHDT and FYEKMQ (reference sequence). Here the CDR3 DNA reads TGTGCCAGCAGCGTAACTAGCGGGAGAATTAAGACAGATACGCAGTATTTT. This translates into CASSVTSGRIKTDTQYF. Combining the CDR3 with reference TRBV13 and TRBJ2-3 gives the whole variable domain AAGVIQSPRHLIKEKRETATLKCYPIPRHDTVYWYQQGPGQDPQFLISFYEKMQSDKGSIPDRFSAQQFSDYHSELNMSSLELGDSALYFCASSVTSGRIKTDTQYFGPGTRLTVL.

The chain joins TRBV28 to TRBJ2-7; possible D gene TRBD1, 5 bases. In germline, CDR1 is MDHEN, CDR2 SYDVKM. CDR3 size: 13 residues. V was cut by 3 bases and J by 5 bases, with 11 bases left in between. The CDR3, as DNA: TGTGCCAGCAGTTTGCAGGGTACCCACGAGCAGTACTTC. It is translated as CASSLQGTHEQYF.

J is TRBJ2-7 and V is TRBV7-2, with 9 bases that match TRBD1. The CDR3 extends over 16 amino acids. Per germline, CDR1 SGHTA and CDR2 FQGNSA. With 2 bases clipped from V and 9 bases from J, the junction kept 14 bases outside the gene matches. The CDR3 sequence is CASSLSAGTGKGTQYF. The CDR3 DNA is TGTGCCAGCAGCTTATCAGCCGGGACAGGGAAAGGCACGCAGTACTTC.

The genes are TRBV29-1 and TRBJ2-7; no reliable D call. From germline, CDR1 is SQVTM and CDR2 ANQGSEA. The CDR3 has 12 residues. Trimming removed 3 bases from V and 2 bases from J, with 8 bases in between. This CDR3 reads CSVEQQPYEQYF. CDR3 nucleotide sequence: TGCAGCGTTGAGCAGCAACCCTACGAGCAGTACTTC.

The V gene is TRBV7-2, the J gene TRBJ2-3; unclear D gene. There are 11 residues in the CDR3. Germline V gene data show CDR1 as SGHTA and CDR2 as FQGNSA. V lost 5 bases and J lost 5, with 5 bases in between. CDR3 nucleotides: TGTGCCAGCAGCCCGTTAGATACGCAGTATTTT. This gives the protein CASSPLDTQYF.

V gene TRBV3-1 combines with J gene TRBJ1-4; D not certain. Germline CDR1 LGHDT, CDR2 YNNKEL (reference sequence). CDR3 size: 14 residues. V was cut by 4 bases and J by 0 bases, with 6 bases left in between. The CDR3 region has the DNA TGTGCCAGCAGCCGGCAGACAACTAATGAAAAACTGTTTTTT. It yields the protein CASSRQTTNEKLFF.

This clonotype was counted a few times. The J gene is TRBJ2-1, the V gene TRBV5-4; a weak D match, TRBD2 (5 bases). CDR3 length: 13 residues. Germline loops: CDR1 SGHNT, CDR2 YYREEE (reference sequence). V lost 3 bases and J 9 bases, leaving 13 bases between the germline ends. Written as DNA, the CDR3 is TGTGCCAGCAGCTGGACTCCCACCACTGAGCAGTTCTTC. Translated: CASSWTPTTEQFF.

The rearrangement uses TRBV7-6 and TRBJ2-3; 11 bases match TRBD2. V lost 5 bases, J lost 0 bases, and 7 bases stayed unmatched. Germline values: CDR1 SGHVS, CDR2 FNYEAQ. This CDR3 is 17 amino acids long. The CDR3 bases are TGTGCCAGCAGCCCCGGACTAGCGGGCACTAGCACAGATACGCAGTATTTT. This translates into CASSPGLAGTSTDTQYF.

In its sample, this clonotype was seen once. V usage is TRBV4-1 and J usage is TRBJ2-3, with D tentatively TRBD1 (5 bases). Germline assignment: CDR1 MGHRA and CDR2 YSYEKL. The CDR3 loop spans 15 amino acids. Trimming left V 0 bases short and J 5 bases short, with 12 bases between. CDR3 bases: TGCGCCAGCAGCCAAGATCGCCAGGGAAGAGATACGCAGTATTTT. It is translated as CASSQDRQGRDTQYF.

This chain connects TRBV9 to TRBJ2-1; D gene uncertain. The CDR3 contains 16 residues. Between the trimmed V and J ends, which lost 0 bases and 1 base, there was a span of 11 bases. Germline V gene data show CDR1 as SGDLS and CDR2 as YYNGEE. CDR3: CASSVGSARSYNEQFF. The DNA for the CDR3 is TGTGCCAGCAGCGTAGGATCGGCGAGGTCCTACAATGAGCAGTTCTTC.

This chain links TRBV20-1 with TRBJ2-1; 7 nucleotides align to TRBD2. V was pared by 0 bases and J by 1 base, with 6 bases of the junction left unmatched. Per germline, CDR1 DFQATT and CDR2 SNEGSKA (reference sequence). This CDR3 spans 16 amino acids. The CDR3 loop is CSARDMGRESYNEQFF. CDR3 sequence (DNA): TGCAGTGCTAGAGATATGGGGCGGGAGTCCTACAATGAGCAGTTCTTC.

The chain combines TRBV12-3 or TRBV12-4 with TRBJ2-7; TRBD2 agrees at 11 bases. This CDR3 spans 16 amino acids. V shed 5 bases, J shed 2 bases, and the junction held 8 bases outside the gene matches. The CDR3 sequence: CASSPRLAGRPYEQYF. CDR3 nucleotides: TGTGCCAGCAGTCCTAGACTAGCGGGGCGCCCCTACGAGCAGTACTTC.

The gene calls are TRBV29-1 and TRBJ2-3; D unresolved. The germline V gene encodes CDR1 SQVTM and CDR2 ANQGSEA. V was shortened by 2 bases and J by 2 bases, with 2 bases between the two germline ends. The CDR3 has 11 residues. DNA of the CDR3: TGCAGCGTTGAATTCACAGATACGCAGTATTTT. This codes for CSVEFTDTQYF.

The chain joins TRBV12-3 or TRBV12-4 to TRBJ2-7; D is uncertain. V was clipped by 5 bases and J by 3 bases, with 8 bases between them. The CDR3 loop spans 12 amino acids. DNA for the CDR3: TGTGCCAGCAGTGGACCACTCTACGAGCAGTACTTC. Its translation is CASSGPLYEQYF.

The chain is built from TRBV28 and TRBJ2-3, with D unclear. The CDR3 is 13 amino acids. Germline CDR1 is MDHEN and CDR2 is SYDVKM. Trimming removed 2 bases from V and 4 bases from J, with 7 bases in between. Here the CDR3 reads CASSLPAPDTQYF. In nucleotides, the CDR3 is TGTGCCAGCAGTTTACCGGCTCCAGATACGCAGTATTTT.

Here the CDR3 DNA reads TGTGCCAGCAGCTTAGTAAGGGGAGGTACGCAGTATTTT. Its protein product is CASSLVRGGTQYF. The chain carries TRBV7-2 and TRBJ2-3, with a weak D call TRBD2 (6 bases). Germline CDR1 SGHTA, CDR2 FQGNSA. Trimming removed 1 base from V and 8 bases from J, with 10 bases in between. CDR3 length equals 13 residues. Full variable domain (rest looked up from reference TRBV7-2 and TRBJ2-3): GAGVSQSPSNKVTEKGKDVELRCDPISGHTALYWYRQSLGQGLEFLIYFQGNSAPDKSGLPSDRFSAERTGGSVSTLTIQRTQQEDSAVYLCASSLVRGGTQYFGPGTRLTVL.

This chain uses TRBV2 with TRBJ2-3; D remains ambiguous. The ends were cut back, 8 bases at V and 10 bases at J, with 13 bases in the middle. The CDR3 has 11 amino acids. Germline-derived CDR1 and CDR2 are SNHLY and FYNNEI. DNA for the CDR3: TGTGCCAGCGCGGCGACTCCGGCGCAGTATTTT. This codes for CASAATPAQYF.

In its sample, this clonotype was seen a few times. V usage is TRBV5-4 and J usage is TRBJ2-2; D unresolved. Looked up from germline, CDR1 is SGHNT and CDR2 is YYREEE (reference sequence). V gave up 0 bases and J gave up 5 bases, with 5 bases separating them. The CDR3 has 13 residues. The chain's CDR3 is CASSLGGTGELFF. The CDR3 coding sequence is TGTGCCAGCAGCTTGGGCGGAACCGGGGAGCTGTTTTTT. Looking up the rest from reference TRBV5-4 and TRBJ2-2 gives the full variable domain: ETGVTQSPTHLIKTRGQQVTLRCSSQSGHNTVSWYQQALGQGPQFIFQYYREEENGRGNFPPRFSGLQFPNYSSELNVNALELDDSALYLCASSLGGTGELFFGEGSRLTVL.

The chain links TRBV25-1 to TRBJ2-6; unclear D gene. The CDR3 consists of 12 residues. V was pared by 8 bases and J by 6 bases, with 8 bases between. Per the germline V gene, CDR1 is MGHDK and CDR2 is SYGVNS. CDR3 nucleotides: TGTGCCAGCGGCCCGCCGGCCAACGTCCTGACTTTC. Translated, it gives CASGPPANVLTF.